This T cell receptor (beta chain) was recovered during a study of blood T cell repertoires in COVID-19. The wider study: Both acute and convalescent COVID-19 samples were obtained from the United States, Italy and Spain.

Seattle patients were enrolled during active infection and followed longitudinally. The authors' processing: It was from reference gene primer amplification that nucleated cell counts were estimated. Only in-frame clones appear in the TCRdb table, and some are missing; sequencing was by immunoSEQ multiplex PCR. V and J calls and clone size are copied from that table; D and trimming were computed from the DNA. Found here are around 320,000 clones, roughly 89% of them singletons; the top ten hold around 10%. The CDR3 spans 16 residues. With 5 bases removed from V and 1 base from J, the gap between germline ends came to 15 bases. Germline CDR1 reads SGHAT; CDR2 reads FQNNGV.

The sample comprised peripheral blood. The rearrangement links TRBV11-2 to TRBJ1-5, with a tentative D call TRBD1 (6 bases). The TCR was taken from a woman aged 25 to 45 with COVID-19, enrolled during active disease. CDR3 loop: CASSLATGISNQPQHF. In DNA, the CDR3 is TGTGCCAGCAGCCTCGCTACAGGGATAAGCAATCAGCCCCAGCATTTT.